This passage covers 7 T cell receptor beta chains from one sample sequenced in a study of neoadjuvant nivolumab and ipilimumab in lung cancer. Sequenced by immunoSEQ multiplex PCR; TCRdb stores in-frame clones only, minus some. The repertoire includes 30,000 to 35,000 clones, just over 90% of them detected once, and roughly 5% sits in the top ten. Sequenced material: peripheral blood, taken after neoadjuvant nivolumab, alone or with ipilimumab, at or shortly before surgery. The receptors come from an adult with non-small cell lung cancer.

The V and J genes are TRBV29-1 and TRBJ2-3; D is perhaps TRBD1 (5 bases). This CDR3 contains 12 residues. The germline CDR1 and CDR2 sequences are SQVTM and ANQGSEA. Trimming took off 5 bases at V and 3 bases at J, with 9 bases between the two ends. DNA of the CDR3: TGCAGCGTTTCCCGACAGACAGATACGCAGTATTTT. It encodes CSVSRQTDTQYF.

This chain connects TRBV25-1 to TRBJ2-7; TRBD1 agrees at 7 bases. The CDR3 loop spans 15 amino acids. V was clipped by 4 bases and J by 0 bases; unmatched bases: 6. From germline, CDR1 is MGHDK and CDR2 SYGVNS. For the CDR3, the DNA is TGTGCCAGCAGTGTCCACAGGGACAGCTCCTACGAGCAGTACTTC. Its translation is CASSVHRDSSYEQYF.

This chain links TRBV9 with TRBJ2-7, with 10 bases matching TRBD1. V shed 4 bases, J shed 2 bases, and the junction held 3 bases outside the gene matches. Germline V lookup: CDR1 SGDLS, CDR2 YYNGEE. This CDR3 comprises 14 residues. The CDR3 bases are TGTGCCAGCAGCTTAGGACAGGGGGCCTACGAGCAGTACTTC. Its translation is CASSLGQGAYEQYF.

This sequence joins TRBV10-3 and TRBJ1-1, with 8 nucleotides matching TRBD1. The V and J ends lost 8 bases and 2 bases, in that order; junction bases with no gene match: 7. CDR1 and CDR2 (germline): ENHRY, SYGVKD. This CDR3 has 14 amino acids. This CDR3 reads CAISIDRGNTEAFF. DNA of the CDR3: TGTGCCATCTCCATCGACAGGGGCAACACTGAAGCTTTCTTT.

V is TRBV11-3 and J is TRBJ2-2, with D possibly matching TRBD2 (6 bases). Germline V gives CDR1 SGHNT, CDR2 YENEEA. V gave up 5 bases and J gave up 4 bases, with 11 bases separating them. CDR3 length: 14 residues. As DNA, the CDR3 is TGTGCCAGCAGCCCCACCGGGGGCACCGGGGAGCTGTTTTTT. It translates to CASSPTGGTGELFF.

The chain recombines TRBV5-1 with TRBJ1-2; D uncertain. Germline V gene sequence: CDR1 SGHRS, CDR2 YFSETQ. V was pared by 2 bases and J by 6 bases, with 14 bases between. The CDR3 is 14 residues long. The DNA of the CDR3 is TGCGCCAGCAGCTTCGGTTGGGCAGGCGATGGCTACACCTTC. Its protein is CASSFGWAGDGYTF.

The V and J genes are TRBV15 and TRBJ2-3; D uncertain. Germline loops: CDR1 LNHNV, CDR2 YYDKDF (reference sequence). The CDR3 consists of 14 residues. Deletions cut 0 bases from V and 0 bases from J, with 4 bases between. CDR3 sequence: CATSRDPSTDTQYF. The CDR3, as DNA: TGTGCCACCAGCAGAGACCCAAGCACAGATACGCAGTATTTT.